This TCR beta chain was observed in a study of vaccination effects on CD4 cells after COVID-19 (dated by TCRdb to the early 2020s). Looking at the study overall: Across the study, the median time from the second dose to post-vaccine sampling was 72 days (range 14 to 241). In both COVID-19 convalescent patients and infection-naive vaccine recipients, the study compared SARS-CoV-2 spike-specific CD4+ TCR repertoires from before mRNA vaccination with those from after it. The Oncomine TCR Beta short-read assay on an Illumina iSeq 100 was used to sequence cultures from other donors in the study. Altogether, roughly 10 COVID-19 convalescent patients and a few SARS-CoV-2-naive healthy vaccine recipients made up the full study. Overall study outcomes, separate from this receptor: Marked clonal contraction was observed in both infection-induced and vaccine-induced clones at late post-vaccination timepoints, consistent with waning T cell responses. In healthy vaccine recipients, vaccine-induced clones were almost all SARS-CoV-2 mono-reactive, with only 1 of 255 being cross-reactive with common cold coronaviruses. The study was limited by a small number of convalescent patients, and early post-infection timepoints were lacking.

Receptor amplification or capture employed the immunoSEQ multiplex PCR assay. TCR beta CDR3 sequencing was performed on DNA from the cultured, isolated CD4+ T cells. In the paper's pipeline: The analysis removed non-productive TCR sequences, trimmed reads to the CDR3 region, and retained only CDR3s that were 7 or more amino acids long. Antigen-specific clonotypes were identified using the MANAFEST web app by comparison of expansion in peptide wells against reference cultures. To be called positive, a clone needed expansion at FDR<0.05 compared with the reference and with all other wells, an odds ratio greater than 5, and a frequency greater than 0.1% in two replicate wells. A clonotype was defined as cross-reactive if the clonotype was significantly expanded both in SARS-CoV-2 spike wells and in at least one common cold coronavirus spike condition. Using the stringdist R package, CDR3 similarity was measured by Levenshtein distance, and unrooted trees were constructed with ape in R 3.6.1. This is the immuneACCESS table as TCRdb keeps it, with only in-frame sequences that have V and J called. A part of the clones is gone; compared with another copy, unresolved V genes explain less than half, and the rest is unexplained. The V and J calls and clone size were taken over from that table, and D and trimming were inferred from the DNA. The sample table records nearly 30,000 clones; 80% to 85% of these occur just once. The ten top clones hold about 5.7% of the sample.

With regard to this clone: It has no known antigen specificity. No clone much larger than this one lies a single base away; base qualities are absent.

The CDR3 starts with the cysteine, ends with the phenylalanine, and has 15 residues. The kept DNA is CDR3 alone, 45 bases in frame from the first base. V is cut by 7 bases and J by 0 bases, and the space between the germline ends is 14 bases. The CDR1 and CDR2 encoded by the germline V gene are SGHRS and YFSETQ. In the ViraFEST assay, PBMC were stimulated with viral peptide pools, and antigen-specific CD4+ T cell clonotypes were then identified by expansion using TCR sequencing. After less than 13 days of culture, CD4+ T cells were isolated with the EasySep CD4+ T cell isolation kit. Two doses of either the BNT162b2 or the mRNA-1273 mRNA SARS-CoV-2 vaccine were administered to participants. The absence of prior SARS-CoV-2 infection in healthy vaccine recipients was confirmed by negative nucleocapsid antibodies before and after vaccination. A few million PBMC per well were cultured with roughly 10 ug/ml peptides in IMDM containing about 5% human AB serum, about 9.7 IU/ml IL-2 and gentamicin. Half of the culture medium was replaced with fresh IL-2-containing medium on days 3 and 7. Unless otherwise noted, each peptide stimulation condition was cultured in triplicate wells. Using Ficoll-Paque Plus gradient centrifugation, PBMC were separated from whole blood and then either used fresh or cryopreserved at -140C. The spike proteins of SARS-CoV-2 and of the common cold coronaviruses HCoV-NL63, HCoV-OC43 and HCoV-229E were spanned by overlapping peptide pools. The QIAamp micro DNA kit was used to extract genomic DNA from the cultured CD4+ T cells.

The source was CD4+ T cells from PBMCs cultured with SARS-CoV-2 spike peptides, collected after COVID-19 vaccination. The meaning of the sample's cell subset or site label: SARS-CoV-2 spike overlapping peptide pool stimulation. The chain is assembled from TRBV5-1 and TRBJ1-3, and possibly TRBD1, on 5 matching bases. This sequence originates from a human donor who received a COVID-19 vaccine. Some clones in this sample may be carry-over from other donors' samples. At the DNA level, the sequence is TGCGCCAGCTCCCCTGGGGGGGACTCTGGAAACACCATATATTTT. Its translation reads: CASSPGGDSGNTIYF.